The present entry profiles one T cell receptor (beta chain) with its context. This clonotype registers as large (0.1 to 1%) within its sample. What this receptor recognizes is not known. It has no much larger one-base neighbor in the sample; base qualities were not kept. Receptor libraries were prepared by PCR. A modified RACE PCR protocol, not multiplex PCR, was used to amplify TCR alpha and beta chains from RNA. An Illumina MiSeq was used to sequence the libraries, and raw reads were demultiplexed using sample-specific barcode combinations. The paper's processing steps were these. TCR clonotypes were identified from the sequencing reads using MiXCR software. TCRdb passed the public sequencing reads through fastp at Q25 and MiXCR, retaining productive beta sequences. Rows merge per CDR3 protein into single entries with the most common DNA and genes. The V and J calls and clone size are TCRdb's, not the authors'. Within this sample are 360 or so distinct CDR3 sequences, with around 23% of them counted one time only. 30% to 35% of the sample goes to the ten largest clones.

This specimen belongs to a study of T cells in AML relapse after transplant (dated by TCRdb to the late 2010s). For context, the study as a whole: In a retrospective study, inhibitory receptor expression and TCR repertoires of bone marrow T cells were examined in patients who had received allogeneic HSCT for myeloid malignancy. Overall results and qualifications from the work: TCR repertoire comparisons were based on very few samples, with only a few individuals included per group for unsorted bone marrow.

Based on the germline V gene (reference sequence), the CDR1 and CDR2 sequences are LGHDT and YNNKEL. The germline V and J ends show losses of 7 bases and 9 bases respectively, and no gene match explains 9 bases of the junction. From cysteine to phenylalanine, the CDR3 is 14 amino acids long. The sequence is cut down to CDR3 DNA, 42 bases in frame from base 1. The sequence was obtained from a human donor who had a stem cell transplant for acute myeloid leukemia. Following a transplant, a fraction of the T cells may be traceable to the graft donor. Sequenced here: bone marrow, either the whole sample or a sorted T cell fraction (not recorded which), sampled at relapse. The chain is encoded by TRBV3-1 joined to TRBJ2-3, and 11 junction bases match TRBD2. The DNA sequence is TGTGCCAGCAACCCTGGGACTAGCGGTCAGACGCAGTATTTT. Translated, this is CASNPGTSGQTQYF.